This TCR beta chain was identified during a study of OX40 agonist ivuxolimab in advanced cancers. The wider study: Patients enrolled in dose escalation were diagnosed with hepatocellular carcinoma, melanoma, renal cell or head and neck cancer. Partial responses were achieved by three patients, of whom one had hepatocellular carcinoma and two had cutaneous melanoma. Whole-study results and caveats: Within 6 weeks, CD4+ and CD8+ blood T cells expanded clonally at 0.1 to 3.0 mg/kg.

Clones were sequenced by immunoSEQ multiplex PCR, and TCRdb holds only the in-frame ones, with some missing. The sample consists of 70,000 to 80,000 clones, roughly 90% of them appearing once. The CDR3 has 14 residues. The V and J ends lost 5 bases and 4 bases respectively, with 14 bases between them. Germline assignment: CDR1 SEHNR and CDR2 FQNEAQ (reference sequence). This clone was recorded only once. What it binds is not known. Excluded were patients having autoimmune disease history or systemic immunosuppression. The gene calls are TRBV7-9 and TRBJ1-1; possibly TRBD1 for D (6 bases). This TCR came from an adult with an advanced solid tumor such as melanoma, head and neck, liver or kidney cancer. The material was CD4+ or CD8+ T cells sorted from blood, obtained in a trial of the OX40 agonist ivuxolimab. The CDR3 coding sequence is TGTGCCAGCAGCCTGGAGGCAGGGGTCACTGAAGCTTTCTTT. It translates to CASSLEAGVTEAFF.